Given below is one T cell receptor beta chain in context. The entry originates in a study of blood T cell repertoires in COVID-19. About the research overall: Sites across the United States, Italy and Spain contributed samples from acute and convalescent COVID-19.

The repertoire was sequenced with immunoSEQ multiplex PCR; TCRdb's copy has only in-frame clones and lacks some. The table includes some 190,000 clones, around four fifths detected once. Looked up from germline, CDR1 is KGHSH and CDR2 is LQKENI. The CDR3 spans 16 residues. V was clipped by 2 bases and J by 2 bases; unmatched bases: 6. This clonotype was sampled from a woman aged 70-85 years with active or convalescent COVID-19. The chain is built from TRBV18 and TRBJ2-3; 8 nucleotides line up with TRBD2. Sequences were obtained from peripheral blood. Here the CDR3 reads CASSPKRERLTDTQYF. The CDR3 DNA sequence: TGTGCCAGCTCACCAAAGCGGGAGCGACTCACAGATACGCAGTATTTT.